The entry that follows covers one T cell receptor (beta chain) sequence. The antigen is undetermined. None of the donors, who were healthy HIV-negative adults, had recently had acute infections or vaccinations. Deep was the level at which the assay was run. Original methodology: Because ImmunoSEQ provided only junction sequences with no quality scores, the filtering differed. Sequenced by immunoSEQ multiplex PCR; TCRdb stores in-frame clones only, minus some. That table gives V, J and clone size, and the DNA gave D and trimming. Of approximately 500,000 clones in the sample, more than 65% were seen once. The data derive from a study of shared clonotypes between healthy human individuals. Broader study findings: Sampling involved blood alone; tissue repertoires likely differ.

This TCR was recovered from a woman aged 35 to 49 in good health. Some clones in this sample may be carry-over from other donors' samples. The sample taken for sequencing was PBMCs.

The CDR3 spells CASSPNGMGELFF. CDR3 bases: TGTGCCAGCAGCCCTAACGGGATGGGGGAGCTGTTTTTT. The genes are TRBV7-2 and TRBJ2-2; perhaps TRBD2 as D (5 bases). Germline loops: CDR1 SGHTA, CDR2 FQGNSA. Trimming took off 5 bases at V and 8 bases at J, with 12 bases between the two ends. The CDR3 is made up of 13 amino acids.